A selection of T cell receptor beta chains follows, all from one sample in a study of a mutant IDH1 vaccine in newly diagnosed glioma. Assay used: immunoSEQ multiplex PCR; TCRdb lists only in-frame clones, some missing. The sample comprises about 88,000 clones, roughly 87% of which are singletons, and roughly 5% rests with the top ten. The sample consisted of PBMCs, taken from a glioma patient treated with radiotherapy, temozolomide or both. These receptors originate from a man in his forties or fifties with glioma. Some clones in this sample may be carry-over from other donors' samples. Both conserved end residues are part of each CDR3. D genes are given only for firm matches. For some rows the clone size is stated as once, few or many, or as a class when expanded; others skip it.

V gene,D gene,clone size,J gene,CDR3 protein,CDR3 DNA
TRBV2,.,.,TRBJ1-1,CASSQMTAGAFF,TGTGCCAGCAGCCAGATGACCGCCGGAGCTTTCTTT
TRBV2,.,.,TRBJ1-2,CASTQANYGYTF,TGTGCCAGCACGCAGGCTAACTATGGCTACACCTTC
TRBV4-2,TRBD2,many,TRBJ2-3,CASSQELSGGADTQYF,TGTGCCAGCAGCCAAGAACTAAGCGGGGGGGCCGATACGCAGTATTTT
TRBV7-9,.,.,TRBJ1-4,CASKGIGASEKLFF,TGTGCCAGCAAGGGGATAGGGGCCAGTGAAAAACTGTTTTTT
TRBV5-1,.,.,TRBJ2-2,CASSHRQGLTGELFF,TGCGCCAGCAGCCATCGACAGGGACTCACCGGGGAGCTGTTTTTT
TRBV15,.,.,TRBJ1-4,CATSRRTGEATNEKLFF,TGTGCCACCAGCAGAAGGACGGGGGAGGCAACTAATGAAAAACTGTTTTTT
TRBV5-6,TRBD1,.,TRBJ1-4,CASSLRTGGVEKLFF,TGTGCCAGCAGCTTGAGGACAGGGGGTGTGGAAAAACTGTTTTTT
TRBV6-5,TRBD1,.,TRBJ1-6,CASSYDRALNSPLHF,TGTGCCAGCAGTTACGACAGGGCCCTTAATTCACCCCTCCACTTT
TRBV7-3,TRBD2,.,TRBJ2-7,CASSLGSGDEQYF,TGTGCCAGCAGCTTAGGGAGCGGGGACGAGCAGTACTTC
TRBV6-6,.,.,TRBJ2-7,CASKPPSGAYEQYF,TGTGCCAGCAAGCCCCCCTCTGGGGCCTACGAGCAGTACTTC
TRBV5-6,.,.,TRBJ1-3,CASSLLAGARGSGNTIYF,TGTGCCAGCAGCTTGTTGGCAGGGGCCCGGGGTTCTGGAAACACCATATATTTT
TRBV6-6,.,.,TRBJ2-7,CASSYSRQGVYEQYF,TGTGCCAGCAGTTACTCGAGGCAGGGAGTCTACGAGCAGTACTTC
TRBV5-1,TRBD1,.,TRBJ1-1,CASSPGQGPGRTEAFF,TGCGCCAGCAGCCCCGGACAGGGACCAGGTCGGACTGAAGCTTTCTTT
TRBV19,.,.,TRBJ2-7,CATRRGQPLYEQYF,TGTGCCACCAGGAGGGGACAGCCGTTATACGAGCAGTACTTC
TRBV5-4,TRBD2,.,TRBJ2-3,CASSPGGSGGAHTQYF,TGTGCCAGCAGCCCAGGGGGTAGCGGGGGGGCACATACGCAGTATTTT
TRBV5-4,.,.,TRBJ1-1,CASIPPGGGTEAFF,TGTGCCAGCATCCCGCCGGGGGGGGGCACTGAAGCTTTCTTT
TRBV7-9,.,.,TRBJ2-7,CASSGRDTYEQYF,TGTGCCAGCAGTGGCCGGGACACCTACGAGCAGTACTTC
TRBV13,TRBD1,.,TRBJ2-7,CASSLTGTGGFYEQYF,TGTGCCAGCAGCCTCACCGGGACAGGGGGCTTCTACGAGCAGTACTTC
TRBV2,TRBD2,.,TRBJ2-5,CASSDASSGGRETQYF,TGTGCCAGCAGCGACGCGTCTAGCGGGGGGAGGGAGACCCAGTACTTC
TRBV9,.,few,TRBJ1-4,CASSARQDNEKLFF,TGTGCCAGCAGCGCCCGACAGGACAATGAAAAACTGTTTTTT
TRBV10-2,TRBD1,.,TRBJ2-7,CASSGQGGYEQYF,TGCGCCAGCAGTGGACAGGGGGGCTACGAGCAGTACTTC
TRBV9,TRBD1,.,TRBJ1-1,CASSAYRGQSTEAFF,TGTGCCAGCAGCGCTTACAGGGGGCAGAGCACTGAAGCTTTCTTT
TRBV7-2,.,.,TRBJ2-5,CASSPRVSSPGETQYF,TGTGCCAGCAGCCCGAGGGTCTCCTCCCCCGGGGAGACCCAGTACTTC
TRBV13,TRBD1,.,TRBJ1-6,CASSPGTGGKGPLHF,TGTGCCAGCAGCCCGGGGACAGGGGGAAAAGGACCCCTCCACTTT
TRBV7-9,.,.,TRBJ1-5,CASSLEGVVQPQHF,TGTGCCAGCAGCTTAGAAGGGGTTGTTCAGCCCCAGCATTTT
TRBV10-1,TRBD1,.,TRBJ2-7,CASSGGTGASYEQYF,TGCGCCAGCAGTGGCGGGACAGGGGCTTCCTACGAGCAGTACTTC
TRBV7-9,TRBD1,.,TRBJ1-5,CASSLTGADQPQHF,TGTGCCAGCAGCTTAACAGGGGCAGATCAGCCCCAGCATTTT
TRBV7-6,.,.,TRBJ2-6,CASSSGQHSGANVLTF,TGTGCCAGCAGTTCTGGACAGCACTCTGGGGCCAACGTCCTGACTTTC
TRBV30,TRBD2,.,TRBJ2-5,CAWRWGGGARETQYF,TGTGCCTGGAGGTGGGGCGGGGGGGCCCGAGAGACCCAGTACTTC
TRBV19,TRBD1,.,TRBJ1-4,CASSTGQGSEKLFF,TGTGCCAGTAGTACCGGACAGGGGAGCGAAAAACTGTTTTTT
TRBV19,.,few,TRBJ1-2,CASSSSYREQGYTF,TGTGCCAGTAGTAGCTCGTACAGGGAGCAGGGCTACACCTTC
TRBV6-1,TRBD1,.,TRBJ2-7,CASRRQGASYEQYF,TGTGCCAGCAGGAGACAGGGGGCCTCCTACGAGCAGTACTTC
TRBV29-1,.,.,TRBJ2-1,CSVDTGFAAAYNEQFF,TGCAGCGTTGATACAGGTTTCGCAGCCGCATACAATGAGCAGTTCTTC
TRBV19,TRBD1,once,TRBJ2-2,CASWGGQGPGELFF,TGTGCCAGCTGGGGGGGACAGGGGCCCGGGGAGCTGTTTTTT
TRBV25-1,TRBD1,.,TRBJ1-1,CASSPEGQGETEAFF,TGTGCCAGCAGTCCCGAGGGACAGGGAGAGACTGAAGCTTTCTTT
TRBV6-5,.,.,TRBJ1-2,CASSYSAGVDGYTF,TGTGCCAGCAGTTACTCGGCGGGGGTGGATGGCTACACCTTC
TRBV12-5,TRBD1,.,TRBJ1-5,CASGLEGAGNQPQHF,TGTGCTAGTGGTTTGGAGGGGGCTGGCAATCAGCCCCAGCATTTT
TRBV27,.,.,TRBJ1-3,CASSLSYRASGNTIYF,TGTGCCAGCAGTTTAAGTTACAGGGCCTCTGGAAACACCATATATTTT
TRBV7-9,TRBD1,.,TRBJ1-1,CASSLGQGNTEAFF,TGTGCCAGCAGCCTGGGACAGGGGAACACTGAAGCTTTCTTT
TRBV2,.,.,TRBJ1-1,CASSNQGRDAFF,TGTGCCAGCAGTAACCAGGGACGCGATGCTTTCTTT
TRBV29-1,.,.,TRBJ2-3,CSVDGVGGTDTQYF,TGCAGCGTTGACGGGGTCGGGGGCACAGATACGCAGTATTTT
TRBV10-3,.,.,TRBJ1-2,CAISRQESNYGYTF,TGTGCCATCAGCCGCCAAGAGTCTAACTATGGCTACACCTTC
TRBV6-4,.,.,TRBJ2-2,CASSGQNTGELFF,TGTGCCAGCAGTGGACAAAACACCGGGGAGCTGTTTTTT
TRBV5-6,.,.,TRBJ2-6,CASSLSGANVLTF,TGTGCCAGCAGCCTCTCTGGGGCCAACGTCCTGACTTTC
TRBV6-5,.,.,TRBJ1-2,CASSYSKAGSYGYTF,TGTGCCAGCAGTTACTCGAAAGCAGGGAGCTATGGCTACACCTTC
TRBV4-1,.,once,TRBJ2-7,CASSPGLPYEQYF,TGCGCCAGCAGCCCGGGACTTCCTTACGAGCAGTACTTC
TRBV30,.,.,TRBJ2-6,CAGAGAGANVLTF,TGTGCGGGGGCAGGGGCTGGGGCCAACGTCCTGACTTTC
TRBV6-4,.,.,TRBJ2-1,CASSEKGESSYNEQFF,TGTGCCAGCAGTGAAAAGGGGGAGAGCTCCTACAATGAGCAGTTCTTC
TRBV7-2,.,.,TRBJ2-7,CASSLASTDSYEQYF,TGTGCCAGCAGCCTGGCGTCTACAGATTCCTACGAGCAGTACTTC
TRBV6-5,.,.,TRBJ1-2,CASSLTENYGYTF,TGTGCCAGCAGCTTGACAGAGAACTATGGCTACACCTTC
TRBV5-4,.,.,TRBJ1-2,CASSAHGDGYTF,TGTGCCAGCAGCGCTCATGGGGATGGCTACACCTTC